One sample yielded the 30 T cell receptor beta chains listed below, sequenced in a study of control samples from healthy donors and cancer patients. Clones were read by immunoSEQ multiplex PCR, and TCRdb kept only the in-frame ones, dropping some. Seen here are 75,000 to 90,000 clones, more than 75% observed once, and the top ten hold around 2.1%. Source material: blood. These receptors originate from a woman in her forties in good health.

As DNA, the CDR3 is TGTGCCAGCAGTGAAGGCAGGGGGGGGGAAAAACTGTTTTTT. Its translation is CASSEGRGGEKLFF. The V and J genes are TRBV6-4 and TRBJ1-4; 7 bases match TRBD1. The CDR3 is 14 residues long. Looked up from germline, CDR1 is MRHNA and CDR2 is SNTAGT. Trimming removed 3 bases from V and 8 bases from J; junction bases left unmatched: 6.

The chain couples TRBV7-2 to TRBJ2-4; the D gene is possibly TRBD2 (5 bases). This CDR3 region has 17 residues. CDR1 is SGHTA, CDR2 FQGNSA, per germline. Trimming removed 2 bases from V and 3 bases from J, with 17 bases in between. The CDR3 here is CASSLRASGVGKNIQYF. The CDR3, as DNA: TGTGCCAGCAGCTTAAGGGCCTCCGGGGTTGGCAAAAACATTCAGTACTTC.

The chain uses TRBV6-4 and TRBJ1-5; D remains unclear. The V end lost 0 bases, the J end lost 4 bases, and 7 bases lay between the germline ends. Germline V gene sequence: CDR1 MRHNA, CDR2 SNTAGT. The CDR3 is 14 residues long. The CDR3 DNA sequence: TGTGCCAGCAGTGACTCGGCAGAAAATCAGCCCCAGCATTTT. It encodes CASSDSAENQPQHF.

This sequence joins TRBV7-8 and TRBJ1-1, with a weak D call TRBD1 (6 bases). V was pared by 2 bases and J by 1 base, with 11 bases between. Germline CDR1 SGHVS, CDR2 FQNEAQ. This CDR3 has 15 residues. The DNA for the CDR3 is TGTGCCAGCAGCTTAAGGGGGGCGTCGAACACTGAAGCTTTCTTT. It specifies CASSLRGASNTEAFF.

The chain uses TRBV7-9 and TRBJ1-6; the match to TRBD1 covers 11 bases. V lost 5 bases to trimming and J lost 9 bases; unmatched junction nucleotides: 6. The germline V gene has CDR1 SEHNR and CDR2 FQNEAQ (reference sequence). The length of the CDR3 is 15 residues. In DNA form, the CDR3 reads TGTGCCAGCAGCCCCGGGACAGGGGGGAGTTCACCCCTCCACTTT. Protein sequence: CASSPGTGGSSPLHF. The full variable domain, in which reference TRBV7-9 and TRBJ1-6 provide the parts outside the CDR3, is DTGVSQNPRHKITKRGQNVTFRCDPISEHNRLYWYRQTLGQGPEFLTYFQNEAQLEKSRLLSDRFSAERPKGSFSTLEIQRTEQGDSAMYLCASSPGTGGSSPLHFGNGTRLTVT.

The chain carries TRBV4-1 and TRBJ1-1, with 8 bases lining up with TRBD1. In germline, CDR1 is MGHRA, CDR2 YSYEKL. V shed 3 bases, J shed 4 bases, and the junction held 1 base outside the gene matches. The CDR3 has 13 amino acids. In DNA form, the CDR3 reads TGCGCCAGCAGCCACGACAGGGGCACTGAAGCTTTCTTT. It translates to CASSHDRGTEAFF.

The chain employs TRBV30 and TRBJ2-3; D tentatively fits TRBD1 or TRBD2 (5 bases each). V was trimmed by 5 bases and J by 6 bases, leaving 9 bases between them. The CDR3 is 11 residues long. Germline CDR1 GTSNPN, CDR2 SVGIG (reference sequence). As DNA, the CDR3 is TGTGCCTGGGGGACCACCGATACGCAGTATTTT. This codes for CAWGTTDTQYF.

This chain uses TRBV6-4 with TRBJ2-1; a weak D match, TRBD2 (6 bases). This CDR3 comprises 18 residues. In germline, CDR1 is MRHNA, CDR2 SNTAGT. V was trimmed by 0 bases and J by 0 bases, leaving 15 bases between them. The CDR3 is CASSDSTRRASSYNEQFF. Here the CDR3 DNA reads TGTGCCAGCAGTGACTCGACTCGGAGGGCTAGCTCCTACAATGAGCAGTTCTTC.

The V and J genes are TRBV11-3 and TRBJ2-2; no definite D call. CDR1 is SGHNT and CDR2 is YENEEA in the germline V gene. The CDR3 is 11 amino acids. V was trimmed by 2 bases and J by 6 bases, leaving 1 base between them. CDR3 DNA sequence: TGTGCCAGCAGCTTATCCGGGGAGCTGTTTTTT. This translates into CASSLSGELFF.

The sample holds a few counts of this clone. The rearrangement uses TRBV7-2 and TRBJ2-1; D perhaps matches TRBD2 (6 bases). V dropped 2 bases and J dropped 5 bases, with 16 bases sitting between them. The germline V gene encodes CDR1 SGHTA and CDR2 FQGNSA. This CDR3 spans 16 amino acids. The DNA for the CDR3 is TGTGCCAGCAGCTTAAGTGGCGGGGTTAGGAACAATGAGCAGTTCTTC. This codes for CASSLSGGVRNNEQFF.

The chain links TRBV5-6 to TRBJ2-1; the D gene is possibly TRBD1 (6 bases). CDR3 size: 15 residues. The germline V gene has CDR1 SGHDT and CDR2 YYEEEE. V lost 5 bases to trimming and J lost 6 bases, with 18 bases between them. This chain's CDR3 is CASSIGQGRVNEQFF. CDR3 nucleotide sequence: TGTGCCAGCAGTATTGGCCAGGGGCGAGTCAATGAGCAGTTCTTC. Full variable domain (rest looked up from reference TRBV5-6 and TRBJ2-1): DAGVTQSPTHLIKTRGQQVTLRCSPKSGHDTVSWYQQALGQGPQFIFQYYEEEERQRGNFPDRFSGHQFPNYSSELNVNALLLGDSALYLCASSIGQGRVNEQFFGPGTRLTVL.

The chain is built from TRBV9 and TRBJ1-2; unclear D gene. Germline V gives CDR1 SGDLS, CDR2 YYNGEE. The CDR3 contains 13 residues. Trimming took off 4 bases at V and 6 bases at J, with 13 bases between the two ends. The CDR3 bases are TGTGCCAGCAGCCCAAAAGATTCCGATGGCTACACCTTC. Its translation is CASSPKDSDGYTF.

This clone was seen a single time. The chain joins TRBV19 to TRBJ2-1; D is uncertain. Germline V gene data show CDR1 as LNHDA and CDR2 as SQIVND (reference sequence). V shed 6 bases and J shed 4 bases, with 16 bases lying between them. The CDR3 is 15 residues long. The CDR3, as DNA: TGTGCCAGTAGAAATGCGAGACAAACTTACAATGAGCAGTTCTTC. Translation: CASRNARQTYNEQFF. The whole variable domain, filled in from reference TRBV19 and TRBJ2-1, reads DGGITQSPKYLFRKEGQNVTLSCEQNLNHDAMYWYRQDPGQGLRLIYYSQIVNDFQKGDIAEGYSVSREKKESFPLTVTSAQKNPTAFYLCASRNARQTYNEQFFGPGTRLTVL.

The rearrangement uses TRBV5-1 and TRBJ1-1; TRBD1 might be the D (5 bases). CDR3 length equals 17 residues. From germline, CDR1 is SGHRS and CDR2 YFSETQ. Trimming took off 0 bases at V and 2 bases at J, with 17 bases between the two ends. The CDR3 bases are TGCGCCAGCAGCTTGGGCTTTTCGGCAGGGATAAACACTGAAGCTTTCTTT. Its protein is CASSLGFSAGINTEAFF.

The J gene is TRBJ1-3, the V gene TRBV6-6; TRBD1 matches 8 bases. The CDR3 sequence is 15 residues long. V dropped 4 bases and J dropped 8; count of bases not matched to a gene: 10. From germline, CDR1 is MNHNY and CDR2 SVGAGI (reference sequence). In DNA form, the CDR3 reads TGTGCCAGCAGTTCCGTGGACAGGGCGTCGGACACCATATATTTT. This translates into CASSSVDRASDTIYF.

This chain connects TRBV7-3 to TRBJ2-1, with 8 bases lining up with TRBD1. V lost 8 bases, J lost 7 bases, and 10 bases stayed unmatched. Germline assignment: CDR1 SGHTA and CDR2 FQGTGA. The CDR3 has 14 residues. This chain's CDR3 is CASGRAGGWNEQFF. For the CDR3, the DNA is TGTGCCAGCGGCCGGGCAGGGGGCTGGAATGAGCAGTTCTTC.

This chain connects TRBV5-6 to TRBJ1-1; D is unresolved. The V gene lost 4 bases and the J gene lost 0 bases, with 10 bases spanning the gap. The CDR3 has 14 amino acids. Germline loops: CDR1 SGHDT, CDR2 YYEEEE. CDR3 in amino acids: CASSGPRVNTEAFF. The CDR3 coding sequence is TGTGCCAGCAGCGGGCCGCGGGTGAACACTGAAGCTTTCTTT.

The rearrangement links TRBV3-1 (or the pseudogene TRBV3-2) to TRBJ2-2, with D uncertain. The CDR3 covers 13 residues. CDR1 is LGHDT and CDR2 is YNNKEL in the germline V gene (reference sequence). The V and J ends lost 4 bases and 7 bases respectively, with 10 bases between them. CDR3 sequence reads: CASSPLGGGELFF. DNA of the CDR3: TGTGCCAGCAGCCCGTTGGGCGGCGGGGAGCTGTTTTTT.

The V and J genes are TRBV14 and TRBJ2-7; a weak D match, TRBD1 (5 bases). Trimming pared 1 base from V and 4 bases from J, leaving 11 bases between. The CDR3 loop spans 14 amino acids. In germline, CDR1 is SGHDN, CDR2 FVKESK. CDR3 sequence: CASSQGQLPYEQYF. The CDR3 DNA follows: TGTGCCAGCAGCCAAGGACAGCTCCCTTACGAGCAGTACTTC.

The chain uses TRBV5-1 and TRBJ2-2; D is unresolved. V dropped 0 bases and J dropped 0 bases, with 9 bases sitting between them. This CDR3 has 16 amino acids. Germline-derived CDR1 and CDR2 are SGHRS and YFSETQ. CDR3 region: CASSLGTQTNTGELFF. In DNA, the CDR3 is TGCGCCAGCAGCTTGGGGACGCAGACGAACACCGGGGAGCTGTTTTTT.

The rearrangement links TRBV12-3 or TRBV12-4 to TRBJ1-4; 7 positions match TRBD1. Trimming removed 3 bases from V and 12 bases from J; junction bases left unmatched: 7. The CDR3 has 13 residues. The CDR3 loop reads CASSLTGRGELFF. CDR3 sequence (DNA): TGTGCCAGCAGTTTGACAGGGAGGGGAGAACTGTTTTTT.

The CDR3 coding sequence is TGTGCCTGGAGTAATGCGGGGGGCCACGAGCAGTACTTC. This codes for CAWSNAGGHEQYF. The chain couples TRBV30 to TRBJ2-7; TRBD2 agrees at 8 bases. The CDR3 contains 13 residues. CDR1 GTSNPN and CDR2 SVGIG come from the germline V gene (reference sequence). V lost 2 bases and J lost 5; bases outside the gene matches: 5.

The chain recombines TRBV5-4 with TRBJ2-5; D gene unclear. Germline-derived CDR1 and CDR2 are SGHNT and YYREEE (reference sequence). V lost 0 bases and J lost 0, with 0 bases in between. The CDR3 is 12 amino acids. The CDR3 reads CASSLDQETQYF. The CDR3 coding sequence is TGTGCCAGCAGCTTGGACCAAGAGACCCAGTACTTC. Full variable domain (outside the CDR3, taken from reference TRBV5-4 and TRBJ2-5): ETGVTQSPTHLIKTRGQQVTLRCSSQSGHNTVSWYQQALGQGPQFIFQYYREEENGRGNFPPRFSGLQFPNYSSELNVNALELDDSALYLCASSLDQETQYFGPGTRLLVL.

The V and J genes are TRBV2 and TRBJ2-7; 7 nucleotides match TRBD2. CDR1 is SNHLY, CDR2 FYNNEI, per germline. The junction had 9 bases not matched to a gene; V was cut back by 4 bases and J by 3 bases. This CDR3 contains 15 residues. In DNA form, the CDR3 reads TGTGCCAGCAGTGTTCAAGCGGGGTCCCTCTACGAGCAGTACTTC. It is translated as CASSVQAGSLYEQYF.

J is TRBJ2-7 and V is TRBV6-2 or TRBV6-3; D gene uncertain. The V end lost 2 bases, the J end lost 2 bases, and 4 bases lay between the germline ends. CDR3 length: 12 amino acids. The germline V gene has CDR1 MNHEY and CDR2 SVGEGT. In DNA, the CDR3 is TGTGCCAGCAGTTACCTCGCCTACGAGCAGTACTTC. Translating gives CASSYLAYEQYF.

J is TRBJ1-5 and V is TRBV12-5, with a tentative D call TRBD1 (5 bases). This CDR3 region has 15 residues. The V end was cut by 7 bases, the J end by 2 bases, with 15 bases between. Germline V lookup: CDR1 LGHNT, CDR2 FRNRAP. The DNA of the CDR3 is TGTGCTAGTGCTCCGGGGAGGGGAGGCAATCAGCCCCAGCATTTT. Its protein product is CASAPGRGGNQPQHF.

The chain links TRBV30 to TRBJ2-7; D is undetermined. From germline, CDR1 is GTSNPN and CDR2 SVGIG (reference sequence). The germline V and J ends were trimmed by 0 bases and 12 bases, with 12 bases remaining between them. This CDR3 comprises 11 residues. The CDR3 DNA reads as TGTGCCTGGAGTGTTTCGGAAACCCGGTACTTC. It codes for CAWSVSETRYF.

The CDR3 loop reads CASSFAGIIYNEQFF. The CDR3 region has the DNA TGTGCCAGCAGCTTTGCGGGGATCATATACAATGAGCAGTTCTTC. The chain employs TRBV11-3 and TRBJ2-1, with a tentative D call TRBD2 (6 bases). This CDR3 is 15 amino acids long. The germline CDR1 and CDR2 sequences are SGHNT and YENEEA. V lost 3 bases to trimming and J lost 4 bases, with 13 bases between them. Complete variable domain (other parts from reference TRBV11-3 and TRBJ2-1): EAGVVQSPRYKIIEKKQPVAFWCNPISGHNTLYWYLQNLGQGPELLIRYENEEAVDDSQLPKDRFSAERLKGVDSTLKIQPAELGDSAVYLCASSFAGIIYNEQFFGPGTRLTVL.

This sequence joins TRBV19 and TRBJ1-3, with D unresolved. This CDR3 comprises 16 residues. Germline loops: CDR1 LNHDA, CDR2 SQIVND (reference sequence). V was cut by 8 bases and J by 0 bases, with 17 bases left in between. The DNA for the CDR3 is TGTGCCAGTTCACGAACCGGGGTGAACTCTGGAAACACCATATATTTT. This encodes CASSRTGVNSGNTIYF.

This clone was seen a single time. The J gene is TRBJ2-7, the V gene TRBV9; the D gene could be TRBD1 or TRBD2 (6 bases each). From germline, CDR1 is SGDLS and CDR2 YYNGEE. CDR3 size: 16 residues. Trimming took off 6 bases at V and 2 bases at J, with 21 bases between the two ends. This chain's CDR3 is CASNKGGWGEPYEQYF. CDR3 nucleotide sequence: TGTGCCAGCAACAAGGGGGGATGGGGCGAGCCCTACGAGCAGTACTTC.